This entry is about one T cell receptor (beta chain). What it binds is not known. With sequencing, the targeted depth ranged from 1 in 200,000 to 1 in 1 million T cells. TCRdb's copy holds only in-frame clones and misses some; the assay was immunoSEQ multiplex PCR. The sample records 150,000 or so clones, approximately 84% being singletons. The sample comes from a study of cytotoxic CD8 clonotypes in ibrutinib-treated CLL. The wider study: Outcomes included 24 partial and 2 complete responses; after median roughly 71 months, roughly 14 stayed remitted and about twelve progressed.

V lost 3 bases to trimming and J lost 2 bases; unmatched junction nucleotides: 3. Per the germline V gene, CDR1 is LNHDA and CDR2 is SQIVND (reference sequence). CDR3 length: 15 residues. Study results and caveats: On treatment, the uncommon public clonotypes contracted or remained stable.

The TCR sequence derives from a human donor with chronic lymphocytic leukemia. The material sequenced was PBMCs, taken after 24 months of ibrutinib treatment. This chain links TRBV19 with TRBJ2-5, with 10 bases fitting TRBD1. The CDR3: CASSILDRGQETQYF. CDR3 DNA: TGTGCCAGTAGTATCTTGGACAGGGGGCAAGAGACCCAGTACTTC. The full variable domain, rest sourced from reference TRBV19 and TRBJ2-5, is DGGITQSPKYLFRKEGQNVTLSCEQNLNHDAMYWYRQDPGQGLRLIYYSQIVNDFQKGDIAEGYSVSREKKESFPLTVTSAQKNPTAFYLCASSILDRGQETQYFGPGTRLLVL.